The sequence of this T cell receptor beta chain was determined in a study of cytomegalovirus exposure and HLA in healthy donors. About the study: Later, an analysis reported that the 95 to 150 validation repertoires had used the same platform as the roughly 700 first-cohort repertoires.

Trimming left V 0 bases short and J 6 bases short, with 12 bases between. Germline V CDR1 and CDR2: SGHRS, YFSETQ. The CDR3 runs to 15 residues. General observations from the study: Among TCR beta chains, those listed as cytomegalovirus-associated numbered more than 150. Within the 100 to 150 validation repertoires, first-cohort TCR clusters tended to co-occur, according to a later analysis.

Repertoires were generated with immunoSEQ multiplex PCR, while TCRdb's copy carries only in-frame clones and drops some. The sample yields approximately 170,000 clones, 91% seen once. A note on this clone: Its cognate antigen is unknown.

The origin of this receptor is a woman aged 18-30 years in good health and CMV-seropositive. Sequencing used PBMCs. The V call is TRBV5-1, the J call TRBJ2-2, with D tentatively TRBD1 (5 bases). The CDR3 DNA sequence: TGCGCCAGCAGCTTGGAGTCTGGGGCTGCCGGGGAGCTGTTTTTT. As protein: CASSLESGAAGELFF.